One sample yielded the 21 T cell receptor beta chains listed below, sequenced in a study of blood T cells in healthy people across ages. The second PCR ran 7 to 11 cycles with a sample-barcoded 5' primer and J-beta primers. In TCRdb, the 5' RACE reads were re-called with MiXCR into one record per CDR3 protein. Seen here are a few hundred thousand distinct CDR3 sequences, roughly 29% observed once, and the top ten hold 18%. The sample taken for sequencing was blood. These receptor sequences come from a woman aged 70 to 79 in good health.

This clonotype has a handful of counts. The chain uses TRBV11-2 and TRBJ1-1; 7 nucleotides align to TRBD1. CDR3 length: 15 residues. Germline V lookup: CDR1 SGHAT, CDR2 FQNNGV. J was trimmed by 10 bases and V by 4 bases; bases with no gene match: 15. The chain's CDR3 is CASSSNRGGGGPAFF. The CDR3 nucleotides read TGTGCCAGCAGCTCCAACAGGGGAGGGGGCGGTCCAGCTTTCTTT.

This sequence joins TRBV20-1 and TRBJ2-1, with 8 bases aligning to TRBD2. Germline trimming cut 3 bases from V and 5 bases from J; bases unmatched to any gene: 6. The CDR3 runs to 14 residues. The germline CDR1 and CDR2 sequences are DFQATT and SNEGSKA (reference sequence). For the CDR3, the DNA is TGCAGTGCTAGCGGGGGGGCCGGAGACAATGAGCAGTTCTTC. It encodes CSASGGAGDNEQFF.

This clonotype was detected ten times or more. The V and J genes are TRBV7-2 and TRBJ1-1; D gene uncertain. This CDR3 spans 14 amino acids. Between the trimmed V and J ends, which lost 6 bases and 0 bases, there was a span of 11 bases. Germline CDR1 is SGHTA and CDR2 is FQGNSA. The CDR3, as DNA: TGTGCCAGCAGTCCCGGGAGCCTGAACACTGAAGCTTTCTTT. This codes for CASSPGSLNTEAFF.

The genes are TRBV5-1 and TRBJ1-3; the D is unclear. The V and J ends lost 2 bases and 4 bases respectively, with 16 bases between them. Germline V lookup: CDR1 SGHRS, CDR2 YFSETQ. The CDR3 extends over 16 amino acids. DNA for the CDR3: TGCGCCAGCAGCTTCGACTCGACCCTCGGGGGAAACACCATATATTTT. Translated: CASSFDSTLGGNTIYF. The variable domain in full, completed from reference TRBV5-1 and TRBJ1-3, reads KAGVTQTPRYLIKTRGQQVTLSCSPISGHRSVSWYQQTPGQGLQFLFEYFSETQRNKGNFPGRFSGRQFSNSRSEMNVSTLELGDSALYLCASSFDSTLGGNTIYFGEGSWLTVV.

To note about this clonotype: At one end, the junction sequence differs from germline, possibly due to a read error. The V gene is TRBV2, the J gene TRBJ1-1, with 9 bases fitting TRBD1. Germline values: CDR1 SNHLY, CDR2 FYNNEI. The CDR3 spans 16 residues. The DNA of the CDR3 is TGTGCCGGCAGTCCTTCAACAGGGGGCATGAACACTGAAGCTTTCTTT. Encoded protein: CAGSPSTGGMNTEAFF. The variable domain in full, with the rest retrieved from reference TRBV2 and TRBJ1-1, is EPEVTQTPSHQVTQMGQEVILRCVPISNHLYFYWYRQILGQKVEFLVSFYNNEISEKSEIFDDQFSVERPDGSNFTLKIRSTKLEDSAMYFCAGSPSTGGMNTEAFFGQGTRLTVV.

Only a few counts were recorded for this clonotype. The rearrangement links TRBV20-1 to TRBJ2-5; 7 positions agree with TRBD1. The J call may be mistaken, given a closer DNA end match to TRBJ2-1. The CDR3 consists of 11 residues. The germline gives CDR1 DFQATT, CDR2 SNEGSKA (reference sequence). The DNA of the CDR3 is TGCAGTGCTGCACAGGGGAAGGTGCAGTTCTTC. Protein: CSAAQGKVQFF.

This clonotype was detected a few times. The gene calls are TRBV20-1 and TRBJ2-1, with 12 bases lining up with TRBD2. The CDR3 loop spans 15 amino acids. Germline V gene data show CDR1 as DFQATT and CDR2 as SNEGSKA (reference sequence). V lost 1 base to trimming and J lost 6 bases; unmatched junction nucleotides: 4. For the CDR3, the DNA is TGCAGTGCTAGAGGTACTAGCGGGGGGAGCAATGAGCAGTTCTTC. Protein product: CSARGTSGGSNEQFF.

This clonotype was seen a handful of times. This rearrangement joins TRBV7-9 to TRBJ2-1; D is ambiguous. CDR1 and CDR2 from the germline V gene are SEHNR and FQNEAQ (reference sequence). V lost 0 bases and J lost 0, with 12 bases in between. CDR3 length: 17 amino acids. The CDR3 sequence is CASSLASRLSSYNEQFF. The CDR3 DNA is TGTGCCAGCAGCTTAGCGTCTAGGTTGAGCTCCTACAATGAGCAGTTCTTC.

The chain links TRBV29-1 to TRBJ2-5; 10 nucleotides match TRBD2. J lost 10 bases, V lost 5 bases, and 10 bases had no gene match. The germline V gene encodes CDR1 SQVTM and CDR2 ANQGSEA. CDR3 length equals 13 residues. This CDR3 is CSVSSGGAFVQYF. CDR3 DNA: TGCAGCGTTTCAAGCGGGGGGGCCTTTGTCCAGTACTTC.

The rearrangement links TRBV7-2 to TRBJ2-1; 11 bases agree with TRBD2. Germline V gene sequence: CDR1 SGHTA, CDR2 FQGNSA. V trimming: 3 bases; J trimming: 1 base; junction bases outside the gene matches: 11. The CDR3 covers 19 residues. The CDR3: CASSLDAYSGRGSYNEQFF. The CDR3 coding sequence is TGTGCCAGCAGCTTGGATGCATATAGCGGGAGGGGGTCCTACAATGAGCAGTTCTTC. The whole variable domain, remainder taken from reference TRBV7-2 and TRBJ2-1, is GAGVSQSPSNKVTEKGKDVELRCDPISGHTALYWYRQSLGQGLEFLIYFQGNSAPDKSGLPSDRFSAERTGGSVSTLTIQRTQQEDSAVYLCASSLDAYSGRGSYNEQFFGPGTRLTVL.

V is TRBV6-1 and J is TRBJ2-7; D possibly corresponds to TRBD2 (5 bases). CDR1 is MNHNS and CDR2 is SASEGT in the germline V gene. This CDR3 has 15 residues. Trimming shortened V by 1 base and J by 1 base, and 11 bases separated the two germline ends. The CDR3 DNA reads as TGTGCCAGCAGTGAAGGAGGGAGTAAATCCTACGAGCAGTACTTC. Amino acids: CASSEGGSKSYEQYF.

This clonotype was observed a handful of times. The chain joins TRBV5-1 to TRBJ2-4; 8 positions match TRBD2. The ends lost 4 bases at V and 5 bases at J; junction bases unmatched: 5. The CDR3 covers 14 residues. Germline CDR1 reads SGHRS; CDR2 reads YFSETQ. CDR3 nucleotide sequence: TGCGCCAGCAGCGGCGGGGGGCCACAAAACATTCAGTACTTC. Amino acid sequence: CASSGGGPQNIQYF.

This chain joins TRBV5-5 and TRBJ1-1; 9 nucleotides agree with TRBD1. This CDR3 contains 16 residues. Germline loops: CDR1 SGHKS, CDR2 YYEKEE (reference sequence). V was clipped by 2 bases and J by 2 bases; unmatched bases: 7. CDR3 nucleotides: TGTGCCAGCAGCTTTATACAGGGGGCCCTCAACACTGAAGCTTTCTTT. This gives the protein CASSFIQGALNTEAFF.

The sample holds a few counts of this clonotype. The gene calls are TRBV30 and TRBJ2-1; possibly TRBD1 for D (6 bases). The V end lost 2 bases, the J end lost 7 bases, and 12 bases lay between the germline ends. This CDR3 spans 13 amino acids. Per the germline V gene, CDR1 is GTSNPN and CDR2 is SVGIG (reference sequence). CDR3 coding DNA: TGTGCCTGGAGTAAACAGGGATGGAATGAGCAGTTCTTC. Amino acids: CAWSKQGWNEQFF.

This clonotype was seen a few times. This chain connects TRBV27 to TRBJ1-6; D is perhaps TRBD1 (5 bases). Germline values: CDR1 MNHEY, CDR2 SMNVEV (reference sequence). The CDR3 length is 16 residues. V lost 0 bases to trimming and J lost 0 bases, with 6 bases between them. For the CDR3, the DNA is TGTGCCAGCAGTTTATCAGGGGCCTCCTATAATTCACCCCTCCACTTT. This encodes CASSLSGASYNSPLHF.

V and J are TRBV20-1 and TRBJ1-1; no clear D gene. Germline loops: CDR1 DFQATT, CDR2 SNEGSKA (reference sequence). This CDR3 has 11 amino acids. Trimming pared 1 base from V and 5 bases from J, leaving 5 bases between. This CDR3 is CSARVMTEAFF. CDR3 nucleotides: TGCAGTGCTAGAGTGATGACTGAAGCTTTCTTT.

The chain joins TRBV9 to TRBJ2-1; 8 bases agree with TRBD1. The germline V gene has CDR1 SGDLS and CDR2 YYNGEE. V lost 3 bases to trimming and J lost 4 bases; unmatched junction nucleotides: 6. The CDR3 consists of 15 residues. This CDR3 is CASSGGTGPYNEQFF. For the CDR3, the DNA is TGTGCCAGCAGCGGCGGGACAGGTCCTTACAATGAGCAGTTCTTC.

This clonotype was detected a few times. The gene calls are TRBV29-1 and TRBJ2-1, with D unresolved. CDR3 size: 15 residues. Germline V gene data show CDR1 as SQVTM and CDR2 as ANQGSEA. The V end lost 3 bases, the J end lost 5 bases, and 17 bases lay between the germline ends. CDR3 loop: CSVEIGRGMDNEQFF. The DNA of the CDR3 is TGCAGCGTTGAGATTGGCAGAGGAATGGACAATGAGCAGTTCTTC.

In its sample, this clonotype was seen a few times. CDR3 amino acids: CASSDRRNQPQHF. CDR3 bases: TGTGCCAGCTCTGACAGGCGCAATCAGCCCCAGCATTTT. The J gene is TRBJ1-5, the V gene TRBV12-3 or TRBV12-4, with D possibly TRBD1 on 6 matching bases. V lost 8 bases, J lost 2 bases, and 10 bases lay in between. This CDR3 has 13 residues.

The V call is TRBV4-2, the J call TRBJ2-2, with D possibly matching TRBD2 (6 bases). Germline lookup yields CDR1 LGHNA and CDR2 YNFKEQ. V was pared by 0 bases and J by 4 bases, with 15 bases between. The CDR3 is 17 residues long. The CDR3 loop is CASSQDNWGAGTGELFF. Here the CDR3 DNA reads TGTGCCAGCAGCCAAGATAATTGGGGAGCGGGCACCGGGGAGCTGTTTTTT.

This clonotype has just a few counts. CDR3 coding DNA: TGCGCCAGCAGCCAACGGGGAGACAGTGAAAAACTGTTTTTT. It is translated as CASSQRGDSEKLFF. V usage is TRBV4-1 and J usage is TRBJ1-4; possibly TRBD1 for D (5 bases). Germline CDR1 is MGHRA and CDR2 is YSYEKL. With 2 bases removed from V and 7 bases from J, the gap between germline ends came to 11 bases. This CDR3 region has 14 residues.